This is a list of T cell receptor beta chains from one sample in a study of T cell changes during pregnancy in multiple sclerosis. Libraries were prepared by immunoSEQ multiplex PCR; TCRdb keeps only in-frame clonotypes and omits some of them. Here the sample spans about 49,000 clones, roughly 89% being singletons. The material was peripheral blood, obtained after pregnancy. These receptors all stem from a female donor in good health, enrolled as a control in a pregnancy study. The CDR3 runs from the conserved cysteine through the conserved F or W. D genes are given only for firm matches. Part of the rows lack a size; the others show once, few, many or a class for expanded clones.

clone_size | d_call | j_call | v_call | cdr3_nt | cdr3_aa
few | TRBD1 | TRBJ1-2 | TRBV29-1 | TGCAGCGTTGGACAGGGAAGTAACTATGGCTACACCTTC | CSVGQGSNYGYTF
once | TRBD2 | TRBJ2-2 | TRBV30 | TGTGCCTGGAGTCAAAGACTAGCGGGAGGGGTCAGCACCGGGGAGCTGTTTTTT | CAWSQRLAGGVSTGELFF
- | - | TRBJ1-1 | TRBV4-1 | TGCGCCAGCAGCCAAGTTGTCCTCACTGAAGCTTTCTTT | CASSQVVLTEAFF
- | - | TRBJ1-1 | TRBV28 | TGTGCCAGCAGTTTACGTCAGACAGTGAACACTGAAGCTTTCTTT | CASSLRQTVNTEAFF
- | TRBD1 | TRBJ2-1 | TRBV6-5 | TGTGCCAGCAGTTACACCTCCGGGACAGGGGTCGGGGAGCAGTTCTTC | CASSYTSGTGVGEQFF
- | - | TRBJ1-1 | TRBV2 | TGTGCCAGCAGTGGAAGAAGAGATGAAGCTTTCTTT | CASSGRRDEAFF
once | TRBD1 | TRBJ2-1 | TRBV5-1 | TGCGCCAGTGGGACAGGGGGGGATGAGCAGTTCTTC | CASGTGGDEQFF
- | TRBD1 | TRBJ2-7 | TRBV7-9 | TGTGCCAGCAGCTTAGGGGGACAGGTTTCCTACGAGCAGTACTTC | CASSLGGQVSYEQYF
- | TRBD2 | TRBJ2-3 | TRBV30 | TGTGCCTGGTCGGGACTAGCGGGTCCCACAGATACGCAGTATTTT | CAWSGLAGPTDTQYF
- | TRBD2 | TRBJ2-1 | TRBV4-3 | TGCGCCAGCTCTCTAGCGGGGGGGCTGGATGAGCAGTTCTTC | CASSLAGGLDEQFF
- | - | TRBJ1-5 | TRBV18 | TGTGCCAGCTCACCGGTCAGGGGAAGGGATCAGCCCCAGCATTTT | CASSPVRGRDQPQHF
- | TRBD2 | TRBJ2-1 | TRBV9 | TGTGCCAGCAGCGTAGGGCTGGGTAGCGGGGGCCCGGGGAGGGATGAGCAGTTCTTC | CASSVGLGSGGPGRDEQFF
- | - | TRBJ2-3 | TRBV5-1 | TGCGCCAGCAGCTTTCCGGGAAGACACGGAGATACGCAGTATTTT | CASSFPGRHGDTQYF
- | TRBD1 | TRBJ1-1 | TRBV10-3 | TGTGCCATCAGGAACGCGGGACAGGGGGTTTGGACTGAAGCTTTCTTT | CAIRNAGQGVWTEAFF
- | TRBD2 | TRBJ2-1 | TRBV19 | TGTGCCAGTAGTAGGAAGCGGGAGAGAAACGACAATGAGCAGTTCTTC | CASSRKRERNDNEQFF
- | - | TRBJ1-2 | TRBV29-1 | TGCAGCGTTGAATCCGCGGGAAACTTTAACTATGGCTACACCTTC | CSVESAGNFNYGYTF
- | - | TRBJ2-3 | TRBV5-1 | TGCGCCTCGTGGGGGCTTGGCACAGATACGCAGTATTTT | CASWGLGTDTQYF
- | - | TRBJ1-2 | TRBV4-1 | TGCGCCAGCAGCCAAGAGGCCCAGTTGTTGCTCTATGGCTACACCTTC | CASSQEAQLLLYGYTF
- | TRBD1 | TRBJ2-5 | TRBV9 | TGTGCCAGCAGCGTAGGGCTAGGACAGGGAGAGACCCAGTACTTC | CASSVGLGQGETQYF
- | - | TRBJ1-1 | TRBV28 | TGTGCCAGCAGCGTCCTGAACACTGAAGCTTTCTTT | CASSVLNTEAFF
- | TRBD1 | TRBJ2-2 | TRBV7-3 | TGTGCCAGCAGCCCGGACAGGCCGGGCGCGAACACCGGGGAGCTGTTTTTT | CASSPDRPGANTGELFF
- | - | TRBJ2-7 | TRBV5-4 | TGTGCCAGCAGCGGAGGCTCTGGACTACTATACGAGCAGTACTTC | CASSGGSGLLYEQYF
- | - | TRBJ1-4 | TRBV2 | TGTGCCAGCAGTGTCGGGGAGGTGGGTGAAAAACTGTTTTTT | CASSVGEVGEKLFF
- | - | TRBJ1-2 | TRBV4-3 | TGCGCCAGCAGCCAAGAACGGGGGAAGGGCTACACCTTC | CASSQERGKGYTF
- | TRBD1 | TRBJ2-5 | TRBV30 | TGTGCCTGGAGTAGGTTAGGGGGCTTGGAAGAGACCCAGTACTTC | CAWSRLGGLEETQYF
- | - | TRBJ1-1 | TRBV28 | TGTGCCAGCAGACCTTGGCCCTCCAAGGAAGCTTTCTTT | CASRPWPSKEAFF
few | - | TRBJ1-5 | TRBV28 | TGTGCCAGCAGTCCCACAGGGTTTGATCAGCCCCAGCATTTT | CASSPTGFDQPQHF
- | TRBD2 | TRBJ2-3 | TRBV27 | TGTGCCAGCAGTTTGGATAGCGGGGGCAGAGATACGCAGTATTTT | CASSLDSGGRDTQYF
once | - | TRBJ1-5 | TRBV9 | TGTGCCAGCAGCGTGGGAGACACCGAAGAAAATCAGCCCCAGCATTTT | CASSVGDTEENQPQHF
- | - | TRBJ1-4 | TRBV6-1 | TGTGCCAGCAGTGAAGGGAGAGGGATGGGGAATGAAAAACTGTTTTTT | CASSEGRGMGNEKLFF
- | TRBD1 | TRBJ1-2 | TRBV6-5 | TGTGCCAGCAGTGGGACCGGACAGGGAAACTATGGCTACACCTTC | CASSGTGQGNYGYTF
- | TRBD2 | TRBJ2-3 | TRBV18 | TGTGCCAGCTCACCACCCTTTAGCGGGGGGGCAGATACGCAGTATTTT | CASSPPFSGGADTQYF
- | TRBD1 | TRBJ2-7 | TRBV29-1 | TGCAGCGTCCTGGACAGGGGTGGGTCCTACGAGCAGTACTTC | CSVLDRGGSYEQYF
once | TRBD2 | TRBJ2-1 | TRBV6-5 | TGTGCCAGCAGTTACTCCTCCGGGACTAGCAATGAGCAGTTCTTC | CASSYSSGTSNEQFF
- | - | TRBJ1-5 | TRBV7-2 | TGTGCCAGCAGCCACCACGGGGTCAATCAGCCCCAGCATTTT | CASSHHGVNQPQHF
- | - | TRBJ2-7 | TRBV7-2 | TGTGCCAGCAGCTCAGGGGTATTGTCCTACGAGCAGTACTTC | CASSSGVLSYEQYF
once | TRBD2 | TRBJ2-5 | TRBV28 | TGTGCCAGCAGTTTGCGGGAGGGGACCCAAGAGACCCAGTACTTC | CASSLREGTQETQYF
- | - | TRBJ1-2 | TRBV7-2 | TGTGCCAGCAGCTTAGCGAGGGATGGCTACACCTTC | CASSLARDGYTF
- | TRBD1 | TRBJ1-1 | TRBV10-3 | TGTGCCATCAGTCAGGGGGGAGGTACTGAAGCTTTCTTT | CAISQGGGTEAFF
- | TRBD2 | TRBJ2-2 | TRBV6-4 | TGTGCCAGCAGTGACTCGGTAGCGGGGGACCGAATGCTGTTTTTT | CASSDSVAGDRMLFF
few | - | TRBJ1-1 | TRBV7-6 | TGTGCCAGCAGCCGAGATGCCGTCACTGAAGCTTTCTTT | CASSRDAVTEAFF
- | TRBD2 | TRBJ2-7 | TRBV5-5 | TGTGCCAGCAGCTACCGGTGGGGTGGGGGGGACGAGCAGTACTTC | CASSYRWGGGDEQYF
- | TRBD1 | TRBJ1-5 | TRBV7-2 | TGTGCCAGCAGCTTTAAGTTTGCAGGGGGAAATCAGCCCCAGCATTTT | CASSFKFAGGNQPQHF
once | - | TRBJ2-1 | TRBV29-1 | TGCAGCGTGCGACGTGAGGCCGACAATGAGCAGTTCTTC | CSVRREADNEQFF
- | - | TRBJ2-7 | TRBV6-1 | TGTGCCAGCAGTGAAGCTCGGGCAGGGGCCTACGAGCAGTACTTC | CASSEARAGAYEQYF
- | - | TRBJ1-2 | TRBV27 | TGTGCCAGCAGTTTATCGCGGGGGGCTGGGGGCTACACCTTC | CASSLSRGAGGYTF